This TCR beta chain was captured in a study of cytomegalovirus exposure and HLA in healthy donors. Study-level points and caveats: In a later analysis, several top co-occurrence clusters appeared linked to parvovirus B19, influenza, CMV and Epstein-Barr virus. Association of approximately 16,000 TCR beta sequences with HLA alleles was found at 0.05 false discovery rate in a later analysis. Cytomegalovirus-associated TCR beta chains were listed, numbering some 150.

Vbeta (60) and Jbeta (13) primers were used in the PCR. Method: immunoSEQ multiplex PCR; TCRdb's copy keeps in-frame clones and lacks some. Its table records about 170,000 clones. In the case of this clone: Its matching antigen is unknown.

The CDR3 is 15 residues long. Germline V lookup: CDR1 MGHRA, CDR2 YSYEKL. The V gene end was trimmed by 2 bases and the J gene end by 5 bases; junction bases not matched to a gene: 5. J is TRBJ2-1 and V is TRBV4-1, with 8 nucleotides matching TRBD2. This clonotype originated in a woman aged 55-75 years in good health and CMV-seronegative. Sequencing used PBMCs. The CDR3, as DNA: TGCGCCAGCAGCCAAAGGCTAGCGGGTAACAATGAGCAGTTCTTC. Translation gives CASSQRLAGNNEQFF.